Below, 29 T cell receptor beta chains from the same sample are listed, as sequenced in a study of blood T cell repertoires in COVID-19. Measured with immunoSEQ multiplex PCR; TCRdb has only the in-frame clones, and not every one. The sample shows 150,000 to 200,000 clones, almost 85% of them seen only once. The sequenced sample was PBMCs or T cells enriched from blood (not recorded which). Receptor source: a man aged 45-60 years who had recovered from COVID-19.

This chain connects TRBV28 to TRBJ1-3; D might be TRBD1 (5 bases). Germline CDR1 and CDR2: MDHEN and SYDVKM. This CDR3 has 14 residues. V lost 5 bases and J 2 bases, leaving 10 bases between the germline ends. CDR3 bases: TGTGCCAGCAGTCGTCAGGGTGCTGGAAACACCATATATTTT. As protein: CASSRQGAGNTIYF. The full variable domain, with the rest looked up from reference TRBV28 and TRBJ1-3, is DVKVTQSSRYLVKRTGEKVFLECVQDMDHENMFWYRQDPGLGLRLIYFSYDVKMKEKGDIPEGYSVSREKKERFSLILESASTNQTSMYLCASSRQGAGNTIYFGEGSWLTVV.

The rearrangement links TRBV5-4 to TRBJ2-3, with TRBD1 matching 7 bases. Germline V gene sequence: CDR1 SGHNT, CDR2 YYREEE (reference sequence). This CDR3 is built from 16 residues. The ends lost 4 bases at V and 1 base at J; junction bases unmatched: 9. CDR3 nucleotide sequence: TGTGCCAGCAGCCAACCGAACAGGGGAGGCACAGATACGCAGTATTTT. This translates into CASSQPNRGGTDTQYF.

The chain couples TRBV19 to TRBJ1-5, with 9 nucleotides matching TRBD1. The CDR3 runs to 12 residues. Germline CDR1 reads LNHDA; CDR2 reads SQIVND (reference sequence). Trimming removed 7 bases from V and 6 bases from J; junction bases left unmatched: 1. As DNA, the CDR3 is TGTGCCAGTAACAGGGGGCTTCAGCCCCAGCATTTT. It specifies CASNRGLQPQHF.

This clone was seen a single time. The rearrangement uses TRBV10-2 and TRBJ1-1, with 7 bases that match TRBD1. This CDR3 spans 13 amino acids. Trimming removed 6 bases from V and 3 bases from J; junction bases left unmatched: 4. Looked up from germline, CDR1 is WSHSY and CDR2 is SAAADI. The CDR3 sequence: CASRLQGYTEAFF. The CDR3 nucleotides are TGCGCCAGCAGATTACAGGGGTACACTGAAGCTTTCTTT.

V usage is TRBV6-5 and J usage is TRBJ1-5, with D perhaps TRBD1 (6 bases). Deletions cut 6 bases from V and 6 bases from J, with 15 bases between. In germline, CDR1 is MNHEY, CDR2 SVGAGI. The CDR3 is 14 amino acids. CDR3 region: CASRAGQRGQPQHF. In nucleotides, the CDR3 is TGTGCCAGCAGAGCCGGACAGCGAGGTCAGCCCCAGCATTTT.

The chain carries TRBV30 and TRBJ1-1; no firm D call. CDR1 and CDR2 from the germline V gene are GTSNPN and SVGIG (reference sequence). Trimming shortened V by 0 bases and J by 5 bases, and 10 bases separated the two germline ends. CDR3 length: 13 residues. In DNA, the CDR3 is TGTGCCTGGAGTGTACGGGATAGGACTGAAGCTTTCTTT. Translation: CAWSVRDRTEAFF.

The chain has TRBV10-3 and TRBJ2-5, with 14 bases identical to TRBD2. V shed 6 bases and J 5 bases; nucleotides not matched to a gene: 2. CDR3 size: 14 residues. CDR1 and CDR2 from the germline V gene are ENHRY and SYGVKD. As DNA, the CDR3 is TGTGCCATCAGAGGGACTAGCGGGAGTGAGACCCAGTACTTC. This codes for CAIRGTSGSETQYF.

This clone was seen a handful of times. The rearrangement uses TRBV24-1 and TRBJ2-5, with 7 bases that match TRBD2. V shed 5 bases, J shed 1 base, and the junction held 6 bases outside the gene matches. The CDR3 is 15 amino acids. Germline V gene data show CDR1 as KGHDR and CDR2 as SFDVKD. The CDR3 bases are TGTGCCACCAGTGCACTGGGCGGGAGCCAAGAGACCCAGTACTTC. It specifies CATSALGGSQETQYF.

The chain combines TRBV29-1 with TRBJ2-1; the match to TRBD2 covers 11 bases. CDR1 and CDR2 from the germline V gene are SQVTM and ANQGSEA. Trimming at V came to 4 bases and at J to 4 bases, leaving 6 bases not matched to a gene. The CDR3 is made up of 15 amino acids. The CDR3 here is CSVGQGLAVYNEQFF. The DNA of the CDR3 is TGCAGCGTTGGTCAGGGACTAGCGGTTTACAATGAGCAGTTCTTC.

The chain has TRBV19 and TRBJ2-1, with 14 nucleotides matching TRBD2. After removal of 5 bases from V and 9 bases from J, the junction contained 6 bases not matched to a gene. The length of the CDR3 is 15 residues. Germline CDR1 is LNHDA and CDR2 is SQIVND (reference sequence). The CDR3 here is CASSSTSGGAREQFF. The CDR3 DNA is TGTGCCAGTAGTTCGACTAGCGGGGGGGCCCGTGAGCAGTTCTTC.

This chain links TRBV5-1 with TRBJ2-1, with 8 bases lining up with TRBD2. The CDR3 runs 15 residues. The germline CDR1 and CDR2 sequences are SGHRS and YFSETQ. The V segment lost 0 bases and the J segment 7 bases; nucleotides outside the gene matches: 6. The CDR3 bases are TGCGCCAGCAGCTTGGCCGGGGGGGCCTGGAATGAGCAGTTCTTC. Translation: CASSLAGGAWNEQFF.

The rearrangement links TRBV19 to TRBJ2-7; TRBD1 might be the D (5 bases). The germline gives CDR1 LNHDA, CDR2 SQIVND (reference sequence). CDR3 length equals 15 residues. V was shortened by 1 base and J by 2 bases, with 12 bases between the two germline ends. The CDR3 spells CASSIASRATYEQYF. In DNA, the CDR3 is TGTGCCAGTAGTATAGCAAGCAGGGCGACCTACGAGCAGTACTTC.

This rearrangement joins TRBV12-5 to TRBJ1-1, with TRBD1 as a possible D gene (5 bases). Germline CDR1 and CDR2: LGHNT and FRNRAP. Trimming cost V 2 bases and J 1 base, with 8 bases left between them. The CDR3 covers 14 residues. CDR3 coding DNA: TGTGCTAGTGGTTTGACAGGTAGGAACACTGAAGCTTTCTTT. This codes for CASGLTGRNTEAFF.

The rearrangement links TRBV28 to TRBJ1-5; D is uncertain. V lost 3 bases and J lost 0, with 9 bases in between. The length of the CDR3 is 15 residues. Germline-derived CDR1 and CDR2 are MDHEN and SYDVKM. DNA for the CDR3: TGTGCCAGCAGTTTCCCACATTATAGCAATCAGCCCCAGCATTTT. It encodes CASSFPHYSNQPQHF. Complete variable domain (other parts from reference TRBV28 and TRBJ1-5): DVKVTQSSRYLVKRTGEKVFLECVQDMDHENMFWYRQDPGLGLRLIYFSYDVKMKEKGDIPEGYSVSREKKERFSLILESASTNQTSMYLCASSFPHYSNQPQHFGDGTRLSIL.

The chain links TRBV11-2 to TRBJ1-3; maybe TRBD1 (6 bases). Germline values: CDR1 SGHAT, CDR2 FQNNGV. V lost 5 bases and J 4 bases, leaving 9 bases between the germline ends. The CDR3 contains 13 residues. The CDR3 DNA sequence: TGTGCCAGCAGCCTCGACAGGGGAAACACCATATATTTT. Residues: CASSLDRGNTIYF. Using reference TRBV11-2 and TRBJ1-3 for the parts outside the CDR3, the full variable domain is EAGVAQSPRYKIIEKRQSVAFWCNPISGHATLYWYQQILGQGPKLLIQFQNNGVVDDSQLPKDRFSAERLKGVDSTLKIQPAKLEDSAVYLCASSLDRGNTIYFGEGSWLTVV.

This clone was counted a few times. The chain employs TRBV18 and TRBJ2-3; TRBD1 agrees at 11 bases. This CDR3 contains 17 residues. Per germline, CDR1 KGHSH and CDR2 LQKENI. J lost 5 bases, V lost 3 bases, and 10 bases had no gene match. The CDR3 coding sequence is TGTGCCAGCTCACCTCTCAGGACAGGGGGCTATGGAGATACGCAGTATTTT. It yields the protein CASSPLRTGGYGDTQYF.

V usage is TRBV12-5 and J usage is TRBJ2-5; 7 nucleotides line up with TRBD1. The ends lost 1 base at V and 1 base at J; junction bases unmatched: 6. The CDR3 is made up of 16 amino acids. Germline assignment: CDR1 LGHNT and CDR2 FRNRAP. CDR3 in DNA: TGTGCTAGTGGTTTGGGGACAGGATCCCCCCAAGAGACCCAGTACTTC. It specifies CASGLGTGSPQETQYF.

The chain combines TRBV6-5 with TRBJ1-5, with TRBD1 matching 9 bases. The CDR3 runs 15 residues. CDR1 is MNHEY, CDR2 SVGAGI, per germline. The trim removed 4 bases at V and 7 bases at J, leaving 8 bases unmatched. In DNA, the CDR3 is TGTGCCAGCAGTTCGTCGGGACAGGGTTTCCAGCCCCAGCATTTT. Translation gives CASSSSGQGFQPQHF.

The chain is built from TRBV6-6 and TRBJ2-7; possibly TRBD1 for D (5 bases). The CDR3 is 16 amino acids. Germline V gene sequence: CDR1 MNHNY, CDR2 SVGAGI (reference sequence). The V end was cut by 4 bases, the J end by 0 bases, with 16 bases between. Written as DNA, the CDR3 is TGTGCCAGCAGTTTCTCCACGACAGACAGCTCCTACGAGCAGTACTTC. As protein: CASSFSTTDSSYEQYF.

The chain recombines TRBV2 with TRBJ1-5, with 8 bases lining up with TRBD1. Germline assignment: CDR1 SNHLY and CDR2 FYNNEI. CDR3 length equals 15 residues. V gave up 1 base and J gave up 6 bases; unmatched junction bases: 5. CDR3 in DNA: TGTGCCAGCAGTGAAGGTGGGACAGGAGGTCAGCCCCAGCATTTT. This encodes CASSEGGTGGQPQHF.

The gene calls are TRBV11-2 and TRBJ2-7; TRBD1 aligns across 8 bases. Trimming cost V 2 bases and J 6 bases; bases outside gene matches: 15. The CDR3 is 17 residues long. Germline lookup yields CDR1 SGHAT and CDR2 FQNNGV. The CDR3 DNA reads TGTGCCAGCAGCTTAAAAGCAGGGACAGGACGAGTAGGCGAGCAGTACTTC. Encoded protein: CASSLKAGTGRVGEQYF.

As DNA, the CDR3 is TGTGCCAGCTGGTCTAGCGGGAGGGCCGGGAATGAGCAGTTCTTC. Its translation is CASWSSGRAGNEQFF. The rearrangement links TRBV3-1 (or the pseudogene TRBV3-2) to TRBJ2-1; 12 positions agree with TRBD2. The J segment lost 7 bases and the V segment lost 8 bases, leaving 9 bases of the junction unmatched. The germline V gene encodes CDR1 LGHDT and CDR2 YNNKEL (reference sequence). The CDR3 covers 15 residues.

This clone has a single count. The CDR3 DNA is TGTGCCATCAGTACAGGGAGAGATGGTTCACCCCTCCACTTT. Translation gives CAISTGRDGSPLHF. The gene calls are TRBV10-3 and TRBJ1-6, with D possibly matching TRBD1 (6 bases). Germline-derived CDR1 and CDR2 are ENHRY and SYGVKD. The V end was cut by 5 bases, the J end by 9 bases, with 14 bases between. The CDR3 covers 14 residues.

The DNA for the CDR3 is TGTGCCAGCAGTTGGAATGAAGGAGACATTCAGTACTTC. It codes for CASSWNEGDIQYF. The V call is TRBV27, the J call TRBJ2-4, with unresolved D. The germline V gene has CDR1 MNHEY and CDR2 SMNVEV (reference sequence). CDR3 length: 13 amino acids. V lost 4 bases and J lost 8, with 12 bases in between.

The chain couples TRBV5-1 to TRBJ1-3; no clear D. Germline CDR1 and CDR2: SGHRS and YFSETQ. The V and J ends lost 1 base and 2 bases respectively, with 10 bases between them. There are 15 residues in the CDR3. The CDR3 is CASSLTGITGNTIYF. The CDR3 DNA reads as TGCGCCAGCAGCTTGACGGGTATTACTGGAAACACCATATATTTT.

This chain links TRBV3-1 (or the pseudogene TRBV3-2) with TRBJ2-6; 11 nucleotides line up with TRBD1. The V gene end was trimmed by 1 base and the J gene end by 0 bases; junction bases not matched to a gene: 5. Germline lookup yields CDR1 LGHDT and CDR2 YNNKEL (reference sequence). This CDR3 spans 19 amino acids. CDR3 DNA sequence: TGTGCCAGCAGCCAAGCGACCGGGACAGGGGGCTCTGGGGCCAACGTCCTGACTTTC. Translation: CASSQATGTGGSGANVLTF.

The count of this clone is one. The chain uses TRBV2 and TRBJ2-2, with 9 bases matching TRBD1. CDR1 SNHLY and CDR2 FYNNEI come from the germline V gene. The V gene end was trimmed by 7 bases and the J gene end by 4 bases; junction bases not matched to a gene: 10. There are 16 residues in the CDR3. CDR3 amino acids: CASTLPGTGSTGELFF. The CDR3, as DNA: TGTGCCAGCACCCTCCCCGGGACAGGGTCCACCGGGGAGCTGTTTTTT.

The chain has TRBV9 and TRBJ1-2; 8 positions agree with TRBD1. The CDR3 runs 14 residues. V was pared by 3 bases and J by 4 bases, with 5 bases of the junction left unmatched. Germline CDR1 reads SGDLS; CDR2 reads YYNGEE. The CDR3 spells CASSGGQGVYGYTF. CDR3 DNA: TGTGCCAGCAGCGGCGGACAGGGCGTCTATGGCTACACCTTC.

This chain's CDR3 is CASSLPGQLNEKLFF. CDR3 DNA sequence: TGTGCCAGCAGTCTGCCGGGACAGCTTAATGAAAAACTGTTTTTT. The V and J genes are TRBV28 and TRBJ1-4, with 7 positions matching TRBD1. Looked up from germline, CDR1 is MDHEN and CDR2 is SYDVKM. V shed 5 bases, J shed 4 bases, and the junction held 7 bases outside the gene matches. This CDR3 contains 15 residues.